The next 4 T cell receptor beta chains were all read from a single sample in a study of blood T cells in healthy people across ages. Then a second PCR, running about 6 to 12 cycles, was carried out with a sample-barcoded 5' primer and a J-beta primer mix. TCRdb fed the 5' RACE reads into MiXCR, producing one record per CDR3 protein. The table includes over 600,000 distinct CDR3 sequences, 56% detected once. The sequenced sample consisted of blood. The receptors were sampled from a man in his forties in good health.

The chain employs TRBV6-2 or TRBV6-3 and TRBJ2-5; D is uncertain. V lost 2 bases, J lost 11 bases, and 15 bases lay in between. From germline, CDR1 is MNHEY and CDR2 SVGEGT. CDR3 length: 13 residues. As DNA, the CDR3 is TGTGCCAGCAGTTACGGAAGTGCCAATGAGCAGTACTTC. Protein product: CASSYGSANEQYF.

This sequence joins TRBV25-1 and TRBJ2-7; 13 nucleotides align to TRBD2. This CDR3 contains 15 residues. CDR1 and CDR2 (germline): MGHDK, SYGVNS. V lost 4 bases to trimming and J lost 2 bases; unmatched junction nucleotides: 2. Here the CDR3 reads CASSGLAGGTYEQYF. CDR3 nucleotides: TGTGCCAGCAGTGGACTAGCGGGAGGTACCTACGAGCAGTACTTC.

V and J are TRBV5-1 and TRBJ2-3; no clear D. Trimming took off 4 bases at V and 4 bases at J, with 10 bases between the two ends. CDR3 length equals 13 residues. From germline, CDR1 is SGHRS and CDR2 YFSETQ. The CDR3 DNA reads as TGCGCCAGCAGCCATGGCGGCCCAGATACGCAGTATTTT. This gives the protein CASSHGGPDTQYF.

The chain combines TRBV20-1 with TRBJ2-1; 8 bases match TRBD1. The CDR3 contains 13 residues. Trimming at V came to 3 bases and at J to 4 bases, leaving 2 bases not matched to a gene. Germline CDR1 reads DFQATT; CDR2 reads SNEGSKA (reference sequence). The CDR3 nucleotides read TGCAGTGCTAGGGACAGGGTTTACAATGAGCAGTTCTTC. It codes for CSARDRVYNEQFF.